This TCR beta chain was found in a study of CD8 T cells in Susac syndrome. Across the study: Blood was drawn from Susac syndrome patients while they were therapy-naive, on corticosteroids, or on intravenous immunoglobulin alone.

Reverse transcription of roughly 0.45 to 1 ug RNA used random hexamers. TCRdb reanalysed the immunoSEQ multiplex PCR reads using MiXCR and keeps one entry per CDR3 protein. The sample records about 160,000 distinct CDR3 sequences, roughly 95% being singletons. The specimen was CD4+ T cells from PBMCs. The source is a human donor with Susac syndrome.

CDR3 protein: CATEDRGYGYTF. DNA for the CDR3: TGTGCCACCGAAGACAGGGGCTATGGCTACACCTTC. This rearrangement joins TRBV19 to TRBJ1-2, with 8 bases matching TRBD1. Germline CDR1 LNHDA, CDR2 SQIVND (reference sequence). V was pared by 10 bases and J by 4 bases, with 5 bases of the junction left unmatched. This CDR3 region has 12 residues.